These 20 T cell receptor beta chains originate from one sample sequenced in a study of HIV-infected children after antiretroviral therapy interruption. Treatment denoted: PENTA 11 planned treatment interruption arm or continuous ART arm. The TCR library was built from RNA with a 3' RACE protocol and unique molecular identifiers. A single record per CDR3 protein comes from TCRdb applying MiXCR to the 3' RACE reads. The repertoire holds approximately 96,000 distinct CDR3 sequences, with less than 7% as singletons. The specimen comprised CD45RA+ CD4+ T cells from PBMCs, pooled from several time points, sampled from a donor given antiretroviral therapy, either interrupted or continuous. Subset meaning: naive CD4+ CD45RA+ CD45RO- T cells. Source of these receptors: a pool of human donors with HIV.

This clonotype occurred many times. V and J are TRBV2 and TRBJ1-3; no reliable D call. Per germline, CDR1 SNHLY and CDR2 FYNNEI. The CDR3 totals 10 residues. V was trimmed by 8 bases and J by 5 bases, leaving 4 bases between them. The DNA for the CDR3 is TGTGCCAGCTGGAGAAACACCATATATTTT. This gives the protein CASWRNTIYF. The full variable domain, rest sourced from reference TRBV2 and TRBJ1-3, is EPEVTQTPSHQVTQMGQEVILRCVPISNHLYFYWYRQILGQKVEFLVSFYNNEISEKSEIFDDQFSVERPDGSNFTLKIRSTKLEDSAMYFCASWRNTIYFGEGSWLTVV.

This clonotype was seen repeatedly, ten times or more. The chain carries TRBV12-3 or TRBV12-4 and TRBJ2-1; 8 bases map to TRBD1. This CDR3 comprises 15 residues. V was clipped by 6 bases and J by 4 bases; unmatched bases: 8. The CDR3 spells CASRPGTGFYNEQFF. CDR3 bases: TGTGCCAGCAGACCGGGGACAGGATTTTACAATGAGCAGTTCTTC.

This clonotype was found many times. This rearrangement joins TRBV12-3 or TRBV12-4 to TRBJ1-5; D uncertain. V lost 6 bases and J lost 6, with 9 bases in between. This CDR3 is 12 amino acids long. CDR3 in amino acids: CASRVDLQPQHF. The CDR3, as DNA: TGTGCCAGCAGAGTCGATCTTCAGCCCCAGCATTTT.

This clonotype was counted many times. V and J are TRBV7-1 and TRBJ2-5; 7 nucleotides line up with TRBD2. TRBV7-1 is identified as an open reading frame with a role that is uncertain. The CDR3 is 14 amino acids. V dropped 3 bases and J dropped 1; count of bases not matched to a gene: 2. CDR3 DNA: TGTGCCAGCAGCTCCGCTAGCGGCCAAGAGACCCAGTACTTC. Protein: CASSSASGQETQYF.

This clonotype was seen at least ten times. Here the CDR3 reads CASSLVGQGTGELFF. For the CDR3, the DNA is TGCGCCAGCAGCTTGGTTGGCCAGGGGACCGGGGAGCTGTTTTTT. The rearrangement joins TRBV5-1 to TRBJ2-2; possibly TRBD1 for D (6 bases). Germline lookup yields CDR1 SGHRS and CDR2 YFSETQ. The CDR3 totals 15 residues. Trimming left V 0 bases short and J 5 bases short, with 11 bases between.

This clonotype was observed many times. The rearrangement joins TRBV29-1 to TRBJ2-1; weak D call: TRBD2 (5 bases). The CDR3 is 14 residues long. The V and J ends lost 4 bases and 8 bases respectively, with 18 bases between them. Looked up from germline, CDR1 is SQVTM and CDR2 is ANQGSEA. CDR3 nucleotides: TGCAGCGTTGTGCAGGTCGCAGCGGTCCATGAGCAGTTCTTC. Its protein is CSVVQVAAVHEQFF.

V and J are TRBV6-8 and TRBJ1-5; TRBD1 is a possible D gene (5 bases). Germline V CDR1 and CDR2: MNHGY, SAAAGT. V lost 6 bases and J lost 0, with 12 bases in between. This CDR3 has 15 amino acids. The CDR3 region has the DNA TGTGCCAGCAGCCCGGGACCCATTAGCAATCAGCCCCAGCATTTT. It yields the protein CASSPGPISNQPQHF.

This clonotype was observed many times. The chain carries TRBV12-5 and TRBJ1-2; 11 bases match TRBD1. The CDR3 is 18 amino acids. Germline loops: CDR1 LGHNT, CDR2 FRNRAP. V lost 0 bases and J lost 8; bases outside the gene matches: 14. Here the CDR3 reads CASGLVNTVGQGARGYTF. The CDR3 DNA sequence: TGTGCTAGTGGTTTGGTCAATACTGTTGGACAGGGGGCGCGAGGCTACACCTTC.

The gene calls are TRBV29-1 and TRBJ1-4; no clear D. Germline assignment: CDR1 SQVTM and CDR2 ANQGSEA. The CDR3 is 13 amino acids. V gave up 4 bases and J gave up 4 bases, with 10 bases separating them. CDR3 loop: CSVVEGFNEKLFF. The CDR3 bases are TGCAGCGTTGTAGAGGGATTTAATGAAAAACTGTTTTTT.

The chain uses TRBV29-1 and TRBJ2-7; TRBD2 matches 13 bases. Germline CDR1 is SQVTM and CDR2 is ANQGSEA. The CDR3 contains 17 residues. Trimming cost V 4 bases and J 2 bases; bases outside gene matches: 11. CDR3 loop: CSVGSRGLAGEAYEQYF. CDR3 DNA: TGCAGCGTTGGGTCGAGAGGACTAGCGGGAGAGGCCTACGAGCAGTACTTC.

The chain joins TRBV5-1 to TRBJ1-1; D gene unclear. Between the trimmed V and J ends, which lost 0 bases and 1 base, there was a span of 10 bases. The germline gives CDR1 SGHRS, CDR2 YFSETQ. The CDR3 totals 15 residues. The CDR3 nucleotides are TGCGCCAGCAGCTTGGTACTCTCGGCGAACACTGAAGCTTTCTTT. It encodes CASSLVLSANTEAFF.

This clonotype was counted many times. The V call is TRBV6-1, the J call TRBJ2-7; 11 positions match TRBD1. The germline CDR1 and CDR2 sequences are MNHNS and SASEGT. This CDR3 is 16 amino acids long. V lost 7 bases, J lost 2 bases, and 10 bases stayed unmatched. In DNA form, the CDR3 reads TGTGCCAGCACAGGGACAGGGGGAGTTTCGACCTACGAGCAGTACTTC. As protein: CASTGTGGVSTYEQYF.

This clonotype was recorded many times. This chain links TRBV5-1 with TRBJ2-7, with D maybe TRBD1 (6 bases). Trimming shortened V by 7 bases and J by 0 bases, and 14 bases separated the two germline ends. The CDR3 totals 14 residues. Germline CDR1 SGHRS, CDR2 YFSETQ. DNA of the CDR3: TGCGCCAGCCGGTCGGCAGGGGACTCCTACGAGCAGTACTTC. This codes for CASRSAGDSYEQYF.

This clonotype was seen at least ten times. J is TRBJ1-1 and V is TRBV5-1, with D perhaps matching TRBD1 (5 bases). CDR3 length: 13 residues. Germline CDR1 and CDR2: SGHRS and YFSETQ. V shed 3 bases and J shed 8 bases, with 14 bases lying between them. CDR3 region: CASSWDTGREAFF. Here the CDR3 DNA reads TGCGCCAGCAGCTGGGATACAGGTCGAGAAGCTTTCTTT.

This clonotype was seen a handful of times. The chain carries TRBV7-3 and TRBJ1-1, with a possible D match to TRBD1 (5 bases). Trimming removed 6 bases from V and 6 bases from J, with 17 bases in between. The CDR3 is 14 amino acids. The germline CDR1 and CDR2 sequences are SGHTA and FQGTGA. In nucleotides, the CDR3 is TGTGCCAGCAGGGTCCCGACAGTTACCCCTGAAGCTTTCTTT. This codes for CASRVPTVTPEAFF. The full variable domain, completed using reference TRBV7-3 and TRBJ1-1, is GAGVSQTPSNKVTEKGKYVELRCDPISGHTALYWYRQSLGQGPEFLIYFQGTGAADDSGLPNDRFFAVRPEGSVSTLKIQRTERGDSAVYLCASRVPTVTPEAFFGQGTRLTVV.

Many counts were recorded for this clonotype. V gene TRBV5-1 combines with J gene TRBJ2-1; 7 positions agree with TRBD2. Germline CDR1 and CDR2: SGHRS and YFSETQ. Trimming at V came to 3 bases and at J to 7 bases, leaving 7 bases not matched to a gene. CDR3 length: 14 residues. CDR3 nucleotides: TGCGCCAGCAGCTGGATACGGGGGGTTAATGAGCAGTTCTTC. It is translated as CASSWIRGVNEQFF.

The gene calls are TRBV18 and TRBJ2-3, with 9 bases lining up with TRBD1. CDR1 and CDR2 from the germline V gene are KGHSH and LQKENI. The CDR3 has 16 residues. V lost 2 bases and J lost 3; bases outside the gene matches: 6. The CDR3 sequence is CASSPARQGGTDTQYF. CDR3 nucleotide sequence: TGTGCCAGCTCACCAGCTCGACAGGGGGGGACAGATACGCAGTATTTT.

Only a few counts were recorded for this clonotype. The V call is TRBV6-5, the J call TRBJ2-1; a weak D match, TRBD2 (6 bases). This CDR3 has 18 residues. V was clipped by 6 bases and J by 0 bases, with 21 bases between them. Per the germline V gene, CDR1 is MNHEY and CDR2 is SVGAGI. The CDR3 bases are TGTGCCAGCAGCCACGGATACACGGGCGGGGCCTCCTACAATGAGCAGTTCTTC. It encodes CASSHGYTGGASYNEQFF.

There are many counts of this clonotype. The chain recombines TRBV7-3 with TRBJ2-3; 9 positions agree with TRBD2. The CDR3 covers 15 residues. The germline V gene encodes CDR1 SGHTA and CDR2 FQGTGA. V gave up 1 base and J gave up 1 base; unmatched junction bases: 0. The CDR3 loop is CASSLIAGGTDTQYF. The CDR3 bases are TGTGCCAGCAGCTTAATAGCGGGGGGCACAGATACGCAGTATTTT.

CDR3 in DNA: TGTGCCAGCAGTTCCTCCGTTGTGAAACTCGTGGTGGCTTTCTTT. This codes for CASSSSVVKLVVAFF. V usage is TRBV12-3 or TRBV12-4 and J usage is TRBJ1-1, with D hard to call. Trimming took off 4 bases at V and 11 bases at J, with 23 bases between the two ends. The CDR3 covers 15 residues.